This TCR beta chain was sequenced for a study of T cell clonotyping in hematopoietic cell transplantation. Study outcomes and limitations: Higher Inverse Simpson Index values in graft donor and pretransplant recipient predicted broader posttransplant TCR diversity.

The protocol was immunoSEQ multiplex PCR, while the TCRdb copy is restricted to in-frame clones and leaves out a portion. The table includes under 7,500 clones, about nine tenths detected once. The V end lost 7 bases, the J end lost 0 bases, and 12 bases lay between the germline ends. Germline V lookup: CDR1 MDHEN, CDR2 SYDVKM. This CDR3 is built from 14 residues. A note on this clone: Its antigen is currently unknown.

This sequence joins TRBV28 and TRBJ1-2; D call uncertain. The sample here was peripheral blood mononuclear cells, taken 100 days after allogeneic stem cell transplant. The TCR sequence derives from a male patient aged 35-55 years who had an allogeneic stem cell transplant from an unrelated donor, so the T cells may come from the graft donor. Some clones in this sample may be carry-over from other donors' samples. CDR3 DNA sequence: TGTGCCAGCACCCCTAGGGAAACTAACTATGGCTACACCTTC. This encodes CASTPRETNYGYTF.